This record looks at one TCR beta chain sequence and its context. The entry originates in a study of blood T cell repertoires in COVID-19. Background on the study: Whether acute or convalescent, the COVID-19 samples came from the United States, Italy and Spain. PBMCs, B-cell-depleted T cells, or T cells provided the cDNA or gDNA that made up the material.

J lost 6 bases, V lost 2 bases, and 4 bases had no gene match. Germline V lookup: CDR1 MNHEY, CDR2 SVGEGT. This CDR3 is built from 14 residues. Seattle patients were enrolled while actively infected and followed longitudinally. Methods used by the authors: Using reference gene primer amplification, nucleated cell counts were estimated. Sequencing was performed with immunoSEQ multiplex PCR; in TCRdb, only in-frame clones are kept and a portion is missing. The DNA was the basis for D and trimming; V, J and clone size are from that table. The sample holds approximately 170,000 clones, 85% to 90% seen once.

Material for sequencing was peripheral blood. The chain recombines TRBV6-2 or TRBV6-3 with TRBJ1-1; 9 bases fit TRBD1. The TCR comes from a woman of 80 years or more with COVID-19, enrolled during active disease. CDR3 protein: CASSYGQGIAEAFF. CDR3 bases: TGTGCCAGCAGTTACGGACAGGGGATAGCTGAAGCTTTCTTT.